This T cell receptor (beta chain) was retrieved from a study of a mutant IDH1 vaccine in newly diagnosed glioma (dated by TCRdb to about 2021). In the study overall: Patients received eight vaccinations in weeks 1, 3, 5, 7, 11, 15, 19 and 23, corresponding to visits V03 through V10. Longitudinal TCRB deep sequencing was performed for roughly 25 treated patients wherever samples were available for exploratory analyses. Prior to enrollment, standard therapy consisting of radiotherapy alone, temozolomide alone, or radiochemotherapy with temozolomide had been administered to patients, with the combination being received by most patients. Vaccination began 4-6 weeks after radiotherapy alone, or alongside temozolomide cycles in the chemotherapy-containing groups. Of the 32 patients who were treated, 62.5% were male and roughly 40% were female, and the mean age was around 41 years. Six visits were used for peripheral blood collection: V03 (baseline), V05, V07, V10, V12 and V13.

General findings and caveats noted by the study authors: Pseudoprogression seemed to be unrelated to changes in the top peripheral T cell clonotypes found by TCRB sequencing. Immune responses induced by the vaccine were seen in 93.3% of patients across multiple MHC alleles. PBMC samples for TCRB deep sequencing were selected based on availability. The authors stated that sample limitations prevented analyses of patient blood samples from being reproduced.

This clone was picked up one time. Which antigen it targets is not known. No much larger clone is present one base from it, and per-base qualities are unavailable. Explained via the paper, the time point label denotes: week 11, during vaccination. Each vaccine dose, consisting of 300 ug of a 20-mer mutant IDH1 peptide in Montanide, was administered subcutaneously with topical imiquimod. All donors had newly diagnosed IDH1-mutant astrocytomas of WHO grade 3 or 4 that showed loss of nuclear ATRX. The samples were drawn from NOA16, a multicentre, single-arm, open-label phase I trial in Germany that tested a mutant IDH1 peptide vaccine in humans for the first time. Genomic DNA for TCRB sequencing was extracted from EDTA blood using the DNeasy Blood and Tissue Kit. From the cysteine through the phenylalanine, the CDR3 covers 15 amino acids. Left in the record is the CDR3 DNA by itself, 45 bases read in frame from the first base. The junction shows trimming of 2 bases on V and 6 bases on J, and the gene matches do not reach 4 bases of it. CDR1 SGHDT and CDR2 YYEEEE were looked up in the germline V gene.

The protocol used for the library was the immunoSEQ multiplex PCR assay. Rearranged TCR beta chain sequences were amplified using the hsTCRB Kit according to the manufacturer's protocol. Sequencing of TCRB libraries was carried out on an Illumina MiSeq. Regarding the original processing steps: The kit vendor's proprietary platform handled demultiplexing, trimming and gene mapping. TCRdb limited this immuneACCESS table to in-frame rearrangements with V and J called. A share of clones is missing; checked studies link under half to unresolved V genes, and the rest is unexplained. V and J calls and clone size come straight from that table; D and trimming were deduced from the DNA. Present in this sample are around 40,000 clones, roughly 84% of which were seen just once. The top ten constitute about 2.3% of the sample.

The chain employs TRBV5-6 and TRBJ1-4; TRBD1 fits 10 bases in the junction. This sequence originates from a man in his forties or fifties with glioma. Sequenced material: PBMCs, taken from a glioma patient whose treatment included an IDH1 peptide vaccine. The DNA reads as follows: TGTGCCAGCAGCTTATCCGGGACAGGGGATGAAAAACTGTTTTTT. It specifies CASSLSGTGDEKLFF.